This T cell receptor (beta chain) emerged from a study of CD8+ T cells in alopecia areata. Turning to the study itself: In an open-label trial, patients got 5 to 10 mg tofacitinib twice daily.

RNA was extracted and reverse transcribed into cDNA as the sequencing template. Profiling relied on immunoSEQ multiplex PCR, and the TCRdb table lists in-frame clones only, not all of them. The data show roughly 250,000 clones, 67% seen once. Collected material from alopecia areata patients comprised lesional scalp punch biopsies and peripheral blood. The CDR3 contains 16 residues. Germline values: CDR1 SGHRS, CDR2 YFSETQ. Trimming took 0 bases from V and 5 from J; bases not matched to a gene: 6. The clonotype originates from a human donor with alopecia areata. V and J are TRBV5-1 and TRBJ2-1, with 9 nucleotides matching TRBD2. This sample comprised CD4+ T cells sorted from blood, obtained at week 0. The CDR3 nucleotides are TGCGCCAGCAGCTTGGGGCTAGCGGGGTCCCACAATGAGCAGTTCTTC. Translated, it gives CASSLGLAGSHNEQFF. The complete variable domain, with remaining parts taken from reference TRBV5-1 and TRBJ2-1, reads KAGVTQTPRYLIKTRGQQVTLSCSPISGHRSVSWYQQTPGQGLQFLFEYFSETQRNKGNFPGRFSGRQFSNSRSEMNVSTLELGDSALYLCASSLGLAGSHNEQFFGPGTRLTVL.